The T cell receptor beta chain under discussion was sequenced for a study of T cells after yellow fever vaccination. Study-wide results and caveats: Weaker overall was a secondary response that nonetheless peaked faster, on day 5 versus 15. Post-booster repertoires contained most primary-vaccination clones again (almost 97% CD4, about 88% CD8). Bulk-population clonotypes that are abundant could appear as contaminants in FACS-sorted repertoires.

CDR3 length: 15 amino acids. Germline V gene sequence: CDR1 SQVTM, CDR2 ANQGSEA. This clonotype was picked up a small number of times. The antigen is undetermined. At one end, the junction sequence differs from germline, possibly due to a read error. A single record per CDR3 protein comes from TCRdb applying MiXCR to the 5' RACE reads. The sample lists about 230,000 distinct CDR3 sequences; roughly 6.3% were seen once. This clonotype originated in a man aged 25-45 years who received the YFV17D yellow fever vaccine. V is TRBV29-1 and J is TRBJ1-2; 8 bases line up with TRBD1. The sequencing used CD4+ T cells sorted from PBMCs, collected on the day of the yellow fever booster vaccination. This CDR3 reads CSVEARRQGTYGYTF. The CDR3 DNA reads TGCAGCGTCGAAGCCCGTCGACAGGGGACCTATGGCTACACCTTC.